The TCR beta chain described here comes from a study of CD8 T cells in Susac syndrome. With random hexamers, reverse transcription was performed on about 0.5 to 1 ug of RNA. From the immunoSEQ multiplex PCR reads, TCRdb called clonotypes with MiXCR, one entry per CDR3 protein. This table has about 180,000 distinct CDR3 sequences, approximately 94% appearing once. This clonotype is a singleton in its sample. From germline, CDR1 is MNHEY and CDR2 SMNVEV (reference sequence). The length of the CDR3 is 16 residues. V was shortened by 2 bases and J by 3 bases, with 15 bases between the two germline ends. This clonotype originated in a human donor with Susac syndrome. The chain combines TRBV27 with TRBJ2-3, with a possible D match to TRBD1 (5 bases). The sample was CD4+ T cells from PBMCs. The CDR3 loop reads CASSLPSGSGTDTQYF. The CDR3 DNA sequence: TGTGCCAGCAGTTTACCGTCAGGGTCAGGAACAGATACGCAGTATTTT.